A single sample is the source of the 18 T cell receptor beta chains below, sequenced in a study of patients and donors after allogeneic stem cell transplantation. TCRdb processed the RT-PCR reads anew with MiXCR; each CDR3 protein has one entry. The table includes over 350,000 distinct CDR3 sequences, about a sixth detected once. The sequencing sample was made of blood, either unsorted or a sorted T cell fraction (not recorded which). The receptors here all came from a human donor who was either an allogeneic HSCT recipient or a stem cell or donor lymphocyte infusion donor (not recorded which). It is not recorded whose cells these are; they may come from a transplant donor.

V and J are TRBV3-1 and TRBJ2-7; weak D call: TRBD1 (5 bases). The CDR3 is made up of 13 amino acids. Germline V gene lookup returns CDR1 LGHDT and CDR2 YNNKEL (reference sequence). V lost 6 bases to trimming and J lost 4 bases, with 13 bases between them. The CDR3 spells CASSRQIGYEQYF. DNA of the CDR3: TGTGCCAGCAGTCGACAGATTGGGTACGAGCAGTACTTC.

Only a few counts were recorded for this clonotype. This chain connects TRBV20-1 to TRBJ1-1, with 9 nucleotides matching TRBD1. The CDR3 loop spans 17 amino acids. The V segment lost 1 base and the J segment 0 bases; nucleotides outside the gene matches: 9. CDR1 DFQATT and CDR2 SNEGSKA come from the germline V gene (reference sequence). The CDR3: CSARADGQGTLNTEAFF. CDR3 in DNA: TGCAGTGCTAGAGCCGACGGACAGGGGACTTTGAACACTGAAGCTTTCTTT.

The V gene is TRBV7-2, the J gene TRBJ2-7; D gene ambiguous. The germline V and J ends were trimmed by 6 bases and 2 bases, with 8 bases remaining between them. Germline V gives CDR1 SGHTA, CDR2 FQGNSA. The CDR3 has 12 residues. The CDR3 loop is CASRTFPYEQYF. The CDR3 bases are TGTGCCAGCAGGACTTTTCCCTACGAGCAGTACTTC.

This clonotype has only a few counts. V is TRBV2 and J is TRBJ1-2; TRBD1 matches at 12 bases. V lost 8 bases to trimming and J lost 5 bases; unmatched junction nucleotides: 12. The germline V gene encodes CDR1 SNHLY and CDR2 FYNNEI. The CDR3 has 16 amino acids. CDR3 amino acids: CASVVGTGGELYGYTF. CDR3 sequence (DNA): TGTGCCAGCGTGGTCGGGACAGGGGGCGAACTTTATGGCTACACCTTC.

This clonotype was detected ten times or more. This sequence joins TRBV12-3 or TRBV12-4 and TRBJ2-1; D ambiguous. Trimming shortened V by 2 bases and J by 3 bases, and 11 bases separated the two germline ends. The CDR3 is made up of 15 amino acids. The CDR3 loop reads CASSLSAVSYNEQFF. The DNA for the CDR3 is TGTGCCAGCAGTTTATCTGCGGTGAGCTACAATGAGCAGTTCTTC.

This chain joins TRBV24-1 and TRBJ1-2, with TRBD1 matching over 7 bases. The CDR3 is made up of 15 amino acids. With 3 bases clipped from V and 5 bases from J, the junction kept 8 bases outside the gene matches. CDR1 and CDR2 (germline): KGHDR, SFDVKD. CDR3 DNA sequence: TGTGCCACCAGTGATAAACCGACAGGGCTTTATGGCTACACCTTC. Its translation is CATSDKPTGLYGYTF.

CDR3 sequence reads: CASNRHHTQYF. The DNA for the CDR3 is TGTGCCAGCAACCGTCATCATACGCAGTATTTT. This chain uses TRBV25-1 with TRBJ2-3, with D hard to call. The CDR3 covers 11 residues. CDR1 is MGHDK and CDR2 is SYGVNS in the germline V gene. Trimming shortened V by 7 bases and J by 7 bases, and 9 bases separated the two germline ends.

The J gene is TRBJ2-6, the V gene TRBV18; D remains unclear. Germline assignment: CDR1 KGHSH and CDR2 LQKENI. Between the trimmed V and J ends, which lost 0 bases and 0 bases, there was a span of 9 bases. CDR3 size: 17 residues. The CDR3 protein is CASSPPPQLSGANVLTF. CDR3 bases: TGTGCCAGCTCACCACCGCCACAGCTCTCTGGGGCCAACGTCCTGACTTTC.

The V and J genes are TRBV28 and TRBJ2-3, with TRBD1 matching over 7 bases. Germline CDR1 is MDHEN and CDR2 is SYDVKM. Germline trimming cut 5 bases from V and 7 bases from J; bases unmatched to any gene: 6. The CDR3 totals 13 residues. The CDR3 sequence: CASSLKQGNTQYF. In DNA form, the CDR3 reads TGTGCCAGCAGTCTGAAACAGGGGAATACGCAGTATTTT.

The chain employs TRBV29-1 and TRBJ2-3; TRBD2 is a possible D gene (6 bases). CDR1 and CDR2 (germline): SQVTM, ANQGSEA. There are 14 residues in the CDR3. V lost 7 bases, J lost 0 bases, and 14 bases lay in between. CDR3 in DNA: TGCAGCGCTACACCGCGGGACAGCACAGATACGCAGTATTTT. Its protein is CSATPRDSTDTQYF.

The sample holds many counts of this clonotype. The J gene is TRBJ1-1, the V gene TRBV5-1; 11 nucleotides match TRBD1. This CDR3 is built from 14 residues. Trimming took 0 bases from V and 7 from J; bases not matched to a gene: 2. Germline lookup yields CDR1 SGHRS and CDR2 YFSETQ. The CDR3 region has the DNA TGCGCCAGCAGCTTGGGGACAGGGGGCTTTGAAGCTTTCTTT. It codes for CASSLGTGGFEAFF.

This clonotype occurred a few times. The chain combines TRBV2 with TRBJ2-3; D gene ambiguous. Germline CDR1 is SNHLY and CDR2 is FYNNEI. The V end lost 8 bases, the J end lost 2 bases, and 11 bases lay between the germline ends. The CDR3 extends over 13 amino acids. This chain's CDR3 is CASGREHTDTQYF. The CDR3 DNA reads TGTGCCAGCGGGCGCGAACACACAGATACGCAGTATTTT.

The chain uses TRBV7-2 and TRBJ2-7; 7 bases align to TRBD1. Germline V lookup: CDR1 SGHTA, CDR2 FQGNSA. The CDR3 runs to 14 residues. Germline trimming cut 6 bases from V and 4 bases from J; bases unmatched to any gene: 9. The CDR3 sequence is CASRPQGNTYEQYF. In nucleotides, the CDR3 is TGTGCCAGCAGGCCACAGGGGAATACGTACGAGCAGTACTTC.

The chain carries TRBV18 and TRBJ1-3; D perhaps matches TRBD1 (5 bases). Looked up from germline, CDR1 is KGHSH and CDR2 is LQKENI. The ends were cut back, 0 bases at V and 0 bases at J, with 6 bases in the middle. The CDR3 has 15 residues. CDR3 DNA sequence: TGTGCCAGCTCACCACCGACAGTCTCTGGAAACACCATATATTTT. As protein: CASSPPTVSGNTIYF. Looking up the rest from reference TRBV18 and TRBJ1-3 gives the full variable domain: NAGVMQNPRHLVRRRGQEARLRCSPMKGHSHVYWYRQLPEEGLKFMVYLQKENIIDESGMPKERFSAEFPKEGPSILRIQQVVRGDSAAYFCASSPPTVSGNTIYFGEGSWLTVV.

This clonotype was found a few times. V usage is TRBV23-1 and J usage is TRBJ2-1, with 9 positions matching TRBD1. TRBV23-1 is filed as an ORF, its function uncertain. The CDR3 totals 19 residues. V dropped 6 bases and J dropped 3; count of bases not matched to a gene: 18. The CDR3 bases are TGCGCCAGCAGCCAAAGGAGGACAGGGGTCTCTGCTTACTACAATGAGCAGTTCTTC. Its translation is CASSQRRTGVSAYYNEQFF.

The DNA of the CDR3 is TGCGCCAGCAGCTTGCTGTCGTCGGGGGCCGCTGAAGCTTTCTTT. It is translated as CASSLLSSGAAEAFF. The rearrangement links TRBV5-1 to TRBJ1-1, with D possibly being TRBD1 (6 bases). V was cut by 1 base and J by 6 bases, with 16 bases left in between. CDR1 and CDR2 from the germline V gene are SGHRS and YFSETQ. This CDR3 is 15 amino acids long.

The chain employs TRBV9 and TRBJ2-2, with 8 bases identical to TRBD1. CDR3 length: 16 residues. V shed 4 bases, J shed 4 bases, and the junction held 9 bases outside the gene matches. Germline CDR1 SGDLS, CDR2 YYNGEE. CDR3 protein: CASSRPGQGSTGELFF. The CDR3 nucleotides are TGTGCCAGCAGCCGACCCGGACAGGGTTCCACCGGGGAGCTGTTTTTT.

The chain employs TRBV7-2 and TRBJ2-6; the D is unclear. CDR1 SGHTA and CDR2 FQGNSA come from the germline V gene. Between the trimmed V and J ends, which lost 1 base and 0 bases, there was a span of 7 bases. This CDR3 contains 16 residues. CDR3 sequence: CASSLELASGANVLTF. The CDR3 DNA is TGTGCCAGCAGCTTAGAGCTTGCCTCTGGGGCCAACGTCCTGACTTTC.